These 29 T cell receptor beta chains came from one sample sequenced in a study of blood T cell repertoires in COVID-19. Method: immunoSEQ multiplex PCR; TCRdb's copy keeps in-frame clones and lacks some. Of hundreds of thousands of clones in the sample, around 85% are singletons; the top ten hold 2% to 3%. The sequenced material came from PBMCs or T cells enriched from blood (not recorded which). These receptors all come from a woman between 50 and 59 years old who had recovered from COVID-19.

The chain combines TRBV27 with TRBJ1-5, with D possibly TRBD1 on 6 matching bases. The V and J ends lost 6 bases and 4 bases respectively, with 16 bases between them. Germline loops: CDR1 MNHEY, CDR2 SMNVEV (reference sequence). This CDR3 region has 15 residues. CDR3 residues: CASRPDRLQNQPQHF. In nucleotides, the CDR3 is TGTGCCAGCAGACCGGACAGACTTCAAAATCAGCCCCAGCATTTT.

V usage is TRBV7-2 and J usage is TRBJ2-1; 8 positions agree with TRBD1. With V trimmed by 5 bases and J by 6 bases, 6 bases remained unmatched. The CDR3 is 14 amino acids. Germline-derived CDR1 and CDR2 are SGHTA and FQGNSA. The CDR3 loop is CASSRHRGVNEQFF. The CDR3 DNA follows: TGTGCCAGCAGCCGCCACAGGGGGGTCAATGAGCAGTTCTTC.

This chain uses TRBV19 with TRBJ2-7; a possible D gene is TRBD1 (5 bases). Trimming took off 0 bases at V and 2 bases at J, with 14 bases between the two ends. The germline V gene encodes CDR1 LNHDA and CDR2 SQIVND (reference sequence). The CDR3 is 16 amino acids. The CDR3 region is CASSIDAQGVPYEQYF. The CDR3 coding sequence is TGTGCCAGTAGTATAGATGCCCAGGGTGTTCCCTACGAGCAGTACTTC.

Many counts were recorded for this clone. The CDR3 nucleotides read TGTGCCAGCAGCCAACAGGGGCAGCATTCACCCCTCCACTTT. Translating gives CASSQQGQHSPLHF. The J gene is TRBJ1-6, the V gene TRBV27, with TRBD1 matching over 7 bases. Germline V CDR1 and CDR2: MNHEY, SMNVEV (reference sequence). V was pared by 6 bases and J by 8 bases, with 7 bases of the junction left unmatched. CDR3 length equals 14 residues.

The gene calls are TRBV15 and TRBJ1-4; unclear D gene. CDR3 size: 12 residues. Germline CDR1 and CDR2: LNHNV and YYDKDF (reference sequence). V lost 3 bases and J 6 bases, leaving 5 bases between the germline ends. The CDR3 DNA sequence: TGTGCCACCAGCAGGGTAGATGAAAAACTGTTTTTT. Amino acids: CATSRVDEKLFF.

The gene calls are TRBV2 and TRBJ2-2; TRBD1 aligns across 7 bases. V was pared by 7 bases and J by 0 bases, with 8 bases of the junction left unmatched. The CDR3 is made up of 16 amino acids. Germline CDR1 is SNHLY and CDR2 is FYNNEI. In DNA form, the CDR3 reads TGTGCCAGCATCAAAGGGACAGCCTCGAACACCGGGGAGCTGTTTTTT. It is translated as CASIKGTASNTGELFF.

This chain links TRBV9 with TRBJ1-2, with 12 nucleotides matching TRBD1. V shed 3 bases and J 8 bases; nucleotides not matched to a gene: 8. Germline assignment: CDR1 SGDLS and CDR2 YYNGEE. The CDR3 length is 15 residues. The CDR3 spells CASSAHPGQGAGYTF. The CDR3 DNA reads TGTGCCAGCAGCGCCCACCCGGGACAGGGGGCCGGCTACACCTTC.

V gene TRBV7-5 combines with J gene TRBJ1-2. TRBV7-5 has pseudogene status. The CDR3 is 11 amino acids. CDR3 amino acids: CVRSLPAARTF. The CDR3 DNA reads as TGTGTCAGAAGCTTACCCGCGGCGAGGACCTTC.

The CDR3 region has the DNA TGTGCCAGCAGCTTGGGGGGCTTCTCCTACAATGAGCAGTTCTTC. It codes for CASSLGGFSYNEQFF. The chain joins TRBV5-6 to TRBJ2-1; TRBD1 is a possible D gene (5 bases). CDR3 length: 15 residues. Germline V CDR1 and CDR2: SGHDT, YYEEEE. V was trimmed by 0 bases and J by 0 bases, leaving 7 bases between them.

The chain's CDR3 is CASTPDRANYGYTF. The CDR3 nucleotides read TGTGCCAGCACCCCGGACAGGGCAAACTATGGCTACACCTTC. This chain links TRBV6-2 or TRBV6-3 with TRBJ1-2, with 8 bases fitting TRBD1. The CDR3 length is 14 residues. The junction had 6 bases not matched to a gene; V was cut back by 7 bases and J by 2 bases. Germline CDR1 is MNHEY and CDR2 is SVGEGT.

This rearrangement joins TRBV7-2 to TRBJ2-1, with TRBD1 matching 10 bases. V was pared by 1 base and J by 4 bases, with 13 bases of the junction left unmatched. Germline CDR1 reads SGHTA; CDR2 reads FQGNSA. This CDR3 comprises 19 residues. CDR3 protein: CASSLEGQGLRKRYNEQFF. The CDR3 bases are TGTGCCAGCAGCTTAGAGGGACAGGGGCTCCGGAAGCGGTACAATGAGCAGTTCTTC.

This rearrangement joins TRBV4-2 to TRBJ2-4, with 7 nucleotides matching TRBD1. This CDR3 is 14 amino acids long. Germline V gene sequence: CDR1 LGHNA, CDR2 YNFKEQ. Trimming removed 2 bases from V and 9 bases from J; junction bases left unmatched: 7. The chain's CDR3 is CASSQTRQGSIQYF. In DNA form, the CDR3 reads TGTGCCAGCAGCCAAACGCGACAGGGTAGCATTCAGTACTTC.

This chain connects TRBV18 to TRBJ1-5; 7 positions match TRBD1. The CDR3 is 15 amino acids. Unmatched junction bases numbered 8, after V lost 2 bases and J lost 7 bases. Germline CDR1 and CDR2: KGHSH and LQKENI. CDR3 protein: CASSPLMRQGQPQHF. The DNA of the CDR3 is TGTGCCAGCTCACCATTAATGCGACAGGGACAGCCCCAGCATTTT.

The chain uses TRBV12-3 or TRBV12-4 and TRBJ2-7; D not resolved. The CDR3 runs to 13 residues. V was pared by 0 bases and J by 6 bases, with 9 bases between. The DNA of the CDR3 is TGTGCCAGCAGTTTAGCGCTAAGATCCGAGCAGTACTTC. The encoded protein is CASSLALRSEQYF.

The rearrangement uses TRBV7-6 and TRBJ1-1, with 7 bases lining up with TRBD1. The V gene end was trimmed by 5 bases and the J gene end by 12 bases; junction bases not matched to a gene: 6. This CDR3 is 11 amino acids long. Germline loops: CDR1 SGHVS, CDR2 FNYEAQ. CDR3 DNA: TGTGCCAGCAGCAGCGGACAGGTGTCTTTCTTT. Its protein product is CASSSGQVSFF.

The chain links TRBV5-1 to TRBJ2-3, with TRBD1 identical over 10 bases. V shed 4 bases, J shed 3 bases, and the junction held 2 bases outside the gene matches. Germline V gives CDR1 SGHRS, CDR2 YFSETQ. There are 14 residues in the CDR3. The DNA for the CDR3 is TGCGCCAGCAGCCCGGGACAGGGGACAGATACGCAGTATTTT. Protein sequence: CASSPGQGTDTQYF.

As DNA, the CDR3 is TGTGCCAGCAGCTTGGGCAGGGTTATTGGCTACACCTTC. Its translation is CASSLGRVIGYTF. The chain couples TRBV5-4 to TRBJ1-2, with D possibly being TRBD1 (5 bases). The V end was cut by 0 bases, the J end by 7 bases, with 10 bases between. Per the germline V gene, CDR1 is SGHNT and CDR2 is YYREEE (reference sequence). CDR3 size: 13 residues. Variable domain in full (rest from reference TRBV5-4 and TRBJ1-2): ETGVTQSPTHLIKTRGQQVTLRCSSQSGHNTVSWYQQALGQGPQFIFQYYREEENGRGNFPPRFSGLQFPNYSSELNVNALELDDSALYLCASSLGRVIGYTFGSGTRLTVV.

The genes are TRBV14 and TRBJ1-3, with no clear D. Looked up from germline, CDR1 is SGHDN and CDR2 is FVKESK. CDR3 size: 14 residues. V lost 0 bases to trimming and J lost 5 bases, with 8 bases between them. The CDR3 sequence: CASSQEAARNTIYF. DNA of the CDR3: TGTGCCAGCAGCCAAGAGGCCGCTCGAAACACCATATATTTT. Drawing the rest from reference TRBV14 and TRBJ1-3, the complete variable domain is EAGVTQFPSHSVIEKGQTVTLRCDPISGHDNLYWYRRVMGKEIKFLLHFVKESKQDESGMPNNRFLAERTGGTYSTLKVQPAELEDSGVYFCASSQEAARNTIYFGEGSWLTVV.

The chain links TRBV30 to TRBJ2-1, with D perhaps TRBD1 (5 bases). The germline V and J ends were trimmed by 0 bases and 9 bases, with 15 bases remaining between them. Per the germline V gene, CDR1 is GTSNPN and CDR2 is SVGIG (reference sequence). This CDR3 has 14 residues. The CDR3 DNA is TGTGCCTGGAGTGTTAAGGGGCGGAGATTTGAGCAGTTCTTC. Translating it yields CAWSVKGRRFEQFF.

Only one count was recorded for this clone. The gene calls are TRBV2 and TRBJ2-5; 8 bases agree with TRBD2. J lost 2 bases, V lost 7 bases, and 18 bases had no gene match. The CDR3 consists of 18 residues. Germline V gene lookup returns CDR1 SNHLY and CDR2 FYNNEI. The CDR3 sequence is CASKRFWGGGREQETQYF. The CDR3 coding sequence is TGTGCCAGCAAACGGTTTTGGGGCGGGGGGCGAGAACAAGAGACCCAGTACTTC.

The chain links TRBV15 to TRBJ2-7; D gene ambiguous. Germline V gene lookup returns CDR1 LNHNV and CDR2 YYDKDF (reference sequence). V lost 0 bases to trimming and J lost 4 bases, with 13 bases between them. This CDR3 region has 15 residues. CDR3 sequence: CATSRDRSNVYEQYF. In nucleotides, the CDR3 is TGTGCCACCAGCAGAGATCGGAGCAATGTGTACGAGCAGTACTTC.

This clone was picked up one time. The chain links TRBV5-4 to TRBJ2-7; 7 bases align to TRBD2. Germline V gene sequence: CDR1 SGHNT, CDR2 YYREEE (reference sequence). Losses at the gene ends were 3 bases for V and 4 bases for J; bases not matched to a gene: 10. The CDR3 is made up of 15 amino acids. Here the CDR3 reads CASSSRTRSGYEQYF. In nucleotides, the CDR3 is TGTGCCAGCAGCTCTCGGACTAGAAGTGGGTACGAGCAGTACTTC. The variable domain in full, with the rest retrieved from reference TRBV5-4 and TRBJ2-7, is ETGVTQSPTHLIKTRGQQVTLRCSSQSGHNTVSWYQQALGQGPQFIFQYYREEENGRGNFPPRFSGLQFPNYSSELNVNALELDDSALYLCASSSRTRSGYEQYFGPGTRLTVT.

The chain couples TRBV5-4 to TRBJ2-3; perhaps TRBD1 as D (6 bases). Germline V gives CDR1 SGHNT, CDR2 YYREEE (reference sequence). The germline V and J ends were trimmed by 4 bases and 0 bases, with 9 bases remaining between them. The CDR3 runs to 14 residues. The CDR3 DNA follows: TGTGCCAGCAGCCCGACAGGTAGCACAGATACGCAGTATTTT. Protein sequence: CASSPTGSTDTQYF. Variable domain in full (rest from reference TRBV5-4 and TRBJ2-3): ETGVTQSPTHLIKTRGQQVTLRCSSQSGHNTVSWYQQALGQGPQFIFQYYREEENGRGNFPPRFSGLQFPNYSSELNVNALELDDSALYLCASSPTGSTDTQYFGPGTRLTVL.

CDR3 nucleotides: TGCGCCAGCAGCTTGTCGCAGGGCTATGGCTACACCTTC. Its translation: CASSLSQGYGYTF. The chain employs TRBV5-1 and TRBJ1-2, with a weak D call TRBD1 (5 bases). V lost 1 base to trimming and J lost 4 bases, with 8 bases between them. This CDR3 comprises 13 residues. Germline loops: CDR1 SGHRS, CDR2 YFSETQ.

The V call is TRBV29-1, the J call TRBJ1-1; D remains unclear. V dropped 3 bases and J dropped 1 base, with 9 bases sitting between them. Germline-derived CDR1 and CDR2 are SQVTM and ANQGSEA. The CDR3 runs 13 residues. The CDR3 sequence: CSVDVAGNTEAFF. The DNA for the CDR3 is TGCAGCGTTGATGTCGCAGGGAACACTGAAGCTTTCTTT.

This rearrangement joins TRBV11-2 to TRBJ2-7; 9 nucleotides align to TRBD1. Unmatched junction bases numbered 7, after V lost 3 bases and J lost 4 bases. This CDR3 has 15 amino acids. CDR1 and CDR2 from the germline V gene are SGHAT and FQNNGV. The CDR3 here is CASSFGQGTTYEQYF. DNA of the CDR3: TGTGCCAGCAGCTTTGGACAGGGGACGACATACGAGCAGTACTTC.

V usage is TRBV18 and J usage is TRBJ1-5; 9 positions match TRBD1. After removal of 2 bases from V and 5 bases from J, the junction contained 22 bases not matched to a gene. Germline values: CDR1 KGHSH, CDR2 LQKENI. This CDR3 is built from 21 residues. CDR3 in DNA: TGTGCCAGCTCACCAAAACGGTGGGGACAGGGCGGGGGAGAATTCGATCAGCCCCAGCATTTT. It specifies CASSPKRWGQGGGEFDQPQHF.

The gene calls are TRBV10-1 and TRBJ2-1, with 8 bases fitting TRBD1. Germline-derived CDR1 and CDR2 are WNHNN and SYGVQD (reference sequence). This CDR3 region has 14 residues. The V segment lost 2 bases and the J segment 7 bases; nucleotides outside the gene matches: 4. The CDR3 bases are TGCGCCAGCAGTGAGACAGGGGGGATAAATGAGCAGTTCTTC. Its translation is CASSETGGINEQFF.

The chain carries TRBV18 and TRBJ1-5; D unclear. This CDR3 is 17 amino acids long. The ends were cut back, 2 bases at V and 0 bases at J, with 14 bases in the middle. The V gene's germline CDR1 is KGHSH and CDR2 LQKENI. The CDR3 DNA follows: TGTGCCAGCTCACCAGAGGCCCTGGGAGCTAGCAATCAGCCCCAGCATTTT. Its translation is CASSPEALGASNQPQHF.